These 10 T cell receptor beta chains were all obtained from the same sample, sequenced in a study of T cells in Graves' hyperthyroidism and ophthalmopathy. TCR beta CDR3 region amplification was performed from RNA transcripts. TCR CDR3 regions were first amplified by RT-PCR with HTBI primers. TCRdb used MiXCR to reprocess the multiplex PCR reads, holding one entry per CDR3 protein. The data hold 500,000 to 600,000 distinct CDR3 sequences, with 16% observed a single time. The sequenced material came from blood. These receptors all come from a woman aged 18-29 years with Graves' hyperthyroidism.

This clonotype was observed at least ten times. This chain connects TRBV7-8 to TRBJ2-4; no reliable D call. V dropped 1 base and J dropped 8 bases, with 15 bases sitting between them. Germline assignment: CDR1 SGHVS and CDR2 FQNEAQ. The length of the CDR3 is 15 residues. CDR3 sequence: CASSLGPLPRDIQYF. For the CDR3, the DNA is TGTGCCAGCAGCTTAGGTCCCCTTCCCCGAGACATTCAGTACTTC.

This clonotype was detected a few times. The gene calls are TRBV20-1 and TRBJ2-7, with a weak D call TRBD2 (6 bases). With 4 bases removed from V and 2 bases from J, the gap between germline ends came to 15 bases. The CDR3 sequence is 14 residues long. Per the germline V gene, CDR1 is DFQATT and CDR2 is SNEGSKA (reference sequence). CDR3 region: CSAKTAGLAYEQYF. For the CDR3, the DNA is TGCAGTGCTAAGACAGCGGGCCTAGCCTACGAGCAGTACTTC.

The chain has TRBV6-2 or TRBV6-3 and TRBJ1-5, with D unresolved. The CDR3 consists of 13 residues. V was shortened by 5 bases and J by 1 base, with 6 bases between the two germline ends. Germline assignment: CDR1 MNHEY and CDR2 SVGEGT. The CDR3 is CASSLKSNQPQHF. The CDR3 DNA is TGTGCCAGCAGTCTGAAAAGCAATCAGCCCCAGCATTTT.

The rearrangement links TRBV6-1 to TRBJ2-2; the D gene is possibly TRBD2 (7 bases). This CDR3 is built from 17 residues. The germline CDR1 and CDR2 sequences are MNHNS and SASEGT. V was pared by 6 bases and J by 6 bases, with 23 bases between. The CDR3: CASRPNWVGGPSGELFF. CDR3 nucleotide sequence: TGTGCCAGCAGGCCTAACTGGGTGGGGGGGCCGTCCGGGGAGCTGTTTTTT.

This clonotype was recorded many times. The V and J genes are TRBV27 and TRBJ2-5; 11 positions match TRBD2. CDR3 length: 14 amino acids. V gave up 5 bases and J gave up 5 bases; unmatched junction bases: 4. Germline lookup yields CDR1 MNHEY and CDR2 SMNVEV (reference sequence). The CDR3 region has the DNA TGTGCCAGCAGTCTAGCGGGAGGTTGGGAGACCCAGTACTTC. Translated: CASSLAGGWETQYF.

This clonotype has at least ten counts. The chain uses TRBV27 and TRBJ2-7; maybe TRBD1 (6 bases). CDR3 length: 15 amino acids. Looked up from germline, CDR1 is MNHEY and CDR2 is SMNVEV (reference sequence). Trimming left V 6 bases short and J 7 bases short, with 22 bases between. The CDR3 is CASRPYETGPWEQYF. CDR3 nucleotides: TGTGCCAGCAGACCATATGAGACAGGCCCTTGGGAGCAGTACTTC.

The J gene is TRBJ2-2, the V gene TRBV5-1; possibly TRBD1 for D (6 bases). The CDR3 is 16 residues long. The V gene lost 3 bases and the J gene lost 1 base, with 13 bases spanning the gap. Germline V lookup: CDR1 SGHRS, CDR2 YFSETQ. The CDR3: CASSYYRVENTGELFF. CDR3 coding DNA: TGCGCCAGCAGCTATTACAGGGTTGAGAACACCGGGGAGCTGTTTTTT.

This clonotype was counted between two and nine times. The chain is built from TRBV7-9 and TRBJ1-4, with D uncertain. The germline V gene encodes CDR1 SEHNR and CDR2 FQNEAQ (reference sequence). The CDR3 is made up of 16 amino acids. Trimming pared 2 bases from V and 3 bases from J, leaving 13 bases between. Here the CDR3 reads CASSLRVGTANEKLFF. The DNA of the CDR3 is TGTGCCAGCAGCTTAAGGGTTGGAACGGCTAATGAAAAACTGTTTTTT.

V and J are TRBV6-2 or TRBV6-3 and TRBJ2-3; TRBD2 aligns across 8 bases. CDR1 is MNHEY, CDR2 SVGEGT, per germline. V gave up 2 bases and J gave up 3 bases; unmatched junction bases: 7. The CDR3 spans 16 residues. The CDR3 region has the DNA TGTGCCAGCAGTTACCTCGCGGTAGCGGGGACAGATACGCAGTATTTT. Its translation: CASSYLAVAGTDTQYF.

The rearrangement links TRBV24-1 to TRBJ2-5, with D possibly TRBD1 on 5 matching bases. Germline CDR1 and CDR2: KGHDR and SFDVKD. The CDR3 consists of 14 residues. Trimming removed 1 base at V and 2 bases at J, with 7 bases between. CDR3 in DNA: TGTGCCACCAGTGATTTTACAGGACAAGAGACCCAGTACTTC. This sequence encodes CATSDFTGQETQYF.